The sequence of this TCR beta chain was determined in a study of T cells in tuberculosis. Findings of the study overall: Active tuberculosis alpha repertoires lay closer to GMM-specific TCRs than controls'. Samples were chosen by availability of cryopreserved specimens. The TCR-beta difference was not significant; alpha differences partly reflected length.

The CDR3 extends over 14 amino acids. V lost 4 bases and J lost 0, with 11 bases in between. Germline CDR1 SGHDT, CDR2 YYEEEE. Clones were read by immunoSEQ multiplex PCR, and TCRdb kept only the in-frame ones, dropping some. The profile shows around 30,000 clones, 90% to 95% of them singletons. As concerns this clone: Its target is not known.

The sample's time point: new active TB diagnosis, blood taken before or within 7 days of starting treatment. The sequence was obtained from an adult with tuberculosis. Source: PBMCs, taken at tuberculosis diagnosis. The chain links TRBV5-6 to TRBJ2-7, with D possibly matching TRBD1 (6 bases). CDR3 DNA sequence: TGTGCCAGCAGCCTAACAGGGATCTCCTACGAGCAGTACTTC. This translates into CASSLTGISYEQYF.